This T cell receptor (beta chain) emerged from a study of blood T cell repertoires in COVID-19 (dated by TCRdb to the early 2020s). With regard to the full study: The collaborator samples originated in the United States, Italy and Spain and spanned the acute and convalescent phases of COVID-19. The prospective study material was composed of cDNA or gDNA derived from T cells, B-cell-depleted T cells, or PBMCs. The dataset comprised deeply sampled blood TCRbeta repertoires from subjects exposed to, actively infected with, or recovered from COVID-19. The repertoires were made available in a free public database intended to serve as a resource for research on the immune response to SARS-CoV-2. Samples came from the ongoing ImmuneRACE study (first 160 participants) plus 1,254 subjects from 6 global collaborators. A de-identified subject ID, COVID-19 status, age in years and sex were almost always included in the sample metadata. Where available, HLA class I and class II types were obtained from metadata supplied by the sample provider rather than from assay-based typing. General findings and caveats noted by the study authors: How much clinical and demographic metadata was included differed by source and by participant, and the metadata was provided uncurated.

Participants in the prospective study were aged roughly 18 to 100 years, lived in 20 to 25 United States geographic areas, and enrolled through a virtual design. To assign participants to cohorts, the prospective study relied on clinical history that participants themselves reported in a screening survey and a study questionnaire. Recovered participants in ImmuneRACE Cohort 3 were defined as having two consecutive negative NP/OP PCR tests, clearance from a healthcare professional, or resolution of symptoms. In the prospective study, whole blood, serum and a nasopharyngeal or oropharyngeal swab were collected from each participant by mobile phlebotomists. Over a roughly two-month period, participants in the prospective study had the option of providing additional blood draws and questionnaires. Before DNA extraction, prospective study blood samples were shipped either frozen or at room temperature.

About this clone: Which antigen it targets is not known. Base qualities are not provided; no much larger clone lies one nucleotide away.

The CDR3 numbers 15 residues from cysteine through phenylalanine. Here the CDR3 DNA is all that survives: 45 bases in frame from base 1. Looking up the germline V gene yields CDR1 MGHDK and CDR2 SYGVNS. Trimmed from V: 4 bases; trimmed from J: 4 bases; junction bases lacking a gene match: 5. TCRbeta CDR3 regions were amplified from genomic DNA using the immunoSEQ Assay, a bias-controlled multiplex PCR. The authors' pipeline ran thus. The number of nucleated cells in each sample was estimated from the amplification of reference gene primers within the assay. To quantify the absolute abundance of each unique TCRbeta CDR3 rearrangement, sequence reads were collapsed and filtered. For each sample, productive Simpson clonality was calculated as the square root of Simpson's diversity index across productive rearrangements. What TCRdb holds here is the immuneACCESS table cut down to in-frame rearrangements. Part of the clones is not present; checked against another copy, under half of the missing clones reflect an unresolved V gene, and the others are unexplained. D and trimming were read from the DNA, whereas the V and J calls and clone size are those reported in that table. The sample has 150,000 to 200,000 clones on record, 89% of them singletons. The ten top clones hold around 0.77% of the sample.

The chain employs TRBV25-1 and TRBJ2-3; 10 nucleotides in the junction match TRBD2. This TCR came from a woman aged 18-29 years who had recovered from COVID-19. The sample taken for sequencing was PBMCs or T cells enriched from blood (not recorded which). The CDR3 protein sequence reads: CASSAASGSPDTQYF. The DNA reads as follows: TGTGCCAGCAGTGCAGCTAGCGGGAGCCCAGATACGCAGTATTTT.